This entry features one TCR beta chain sequence. This table comes from immunoSEQ multiplex PCR, and its TCRdb copy is limited to in-frame clones, with some not included. The sample holds 120,000 to 150,000 clones, 75% to 85% seen once. The sample comes from a study of blood T cell repertoires in COVID-19. Germline CDR1 SGDLS, CDR2 YYNGEE. CDR3 length equals 15 residues. The V segment lost 0 bases and the J segment 4 bases; nucleotides outside the gene matches: 2. The rearrangement links TRBV9 to TRBJ1-1, with TRBD1 matching over 11 bases. The source material was peripheral blood. This TCR was recovered from a man in his fifties or sixties with acute or convalescent COVID-19. CDR3: CASSVGTGGTTEAFF. In DNA form, the CDR3 reads TGTGCCAGCAGCGTAGGGACAGGGGGCACCACTGAAGCTTTCTTT. Together with reference TRBV9 and TRBJ1-1, the CDR3 gives the full variable domain: DSGVTQTPKHLITATGQRVTLRCSPRSGDLSVYWYQQSLDQGLQFLIQYYNGEERAKGNILERFSAQQFPDLHSELNLSSLELGDSALYFCASSVGTGGTTEAFFGQGTRLTVV.